This T cell receptor (beta chain) was recovered during a study of T cell changes during pregnancy in multiple sclerosis. Trimming stripped 0 bases from V and 5 bases from J, with 14 bases between. The CDR3 contains 15 residues. Germline V gene sequence: CDR1 SGDLS, CDR2 YYNGEE. The assay was immunoSEQ multiplex PCR, and TCRdb's table has in-frame clones only and misses some. Of over 65,000 clones detected, approximately 90% appear once; the ten largest clones hold around 1.8%. The V gene is TRBV9, the J gene TRBJ2-5; tentative D call: TRBD2 (6 bases). The material was peripheral blood, obtained in the first trimester of pregnancy. This TCR was recovered from a female donor in good health, enrolled as a control in a pregnancy study. The CDR3 here is CASSVGGEGWETQYF. In nucleotides, the CDR3 is TGTGCCAGCAGCGTAGGGGGGGAAGGGTGGGAGACCCAGTACTTC.